Each of the 2 T cell receptor beta chains below was sequenced from the same sample in a study of T cells after yellow fever vaccination. Each CDR3 protein gets one entry after TCRdb re-called the 5' RACE reads with MiXCR. The data show hundreds of thousands of distinct CDR3 sequences, 13% seen once. The starting material was PBMCs, obtained on the day of the yellow fever booster vaccination. The source is a man aged 25-40 years who received the YFV17D yellow fever vaccine.

V gene TRBV7-8 combines with J gene TRBJ2-3; 7 positions match TRBD1. The CDR3 is 13 residues long. Per germline, CDR1 SGHVS and CDR2 FQNEAQ. The V gene end was trimmed by 5 bases and the J gene end by 7 bases; junction bases not matched to a gene: 6. Here the CDR3 DNA reads TGTGCCAGCAGCACCCGACAGGGAAATACGCAGTATTTT. Translating it yields CASSTRQGNTQYF.

This clonotype has just a few counts. This chain joins TRBV20-1 and TRBJ2-3; maybe TRBD2 (5 bases). Germline lookup yields CDR1 DFQATT and CDR2 SNEGSKA (reference sequence). The CDR3 runs to 16 residues. The V gene lost 1 base and the J gene lost 4 bases, with 18 bases spanning the gap. The CDR3 sequence: CSARAASGVSSDTQYF. The CDR3 nucleotides are TGCAGTGCTAGAGCGGCCAGCGGAGTTTCCTCAGATACGCAGTATTTT.